In its sample, the clone carrying this TCR beta chain was seen many times. This sample was taken from a study of chronic HIV infection and antiretroviral therapy. TCRdb reprocessed the 5' RACE reads via MiXCR and lists one record per CDR3 protein. Found here are more than 25,000 distinct CDR3 sequences, about 9.7% of them singletons; the top ten hold about 2.4%. Germline lookup yields CDR1 MDHEN and CDR2 SYDVKM. Trimming pared 7 bases from V and 0 bases from J, leaving 10 bases between. The CDR3 extends over 15 amino acids. Sequenced sample: peripheral blood. The sequence derives from an adult who had HIV and had not received antiretroviral therapy, or was an uninfected healthy control (not recorded which). The chain recombines TRBV28 with TRBJ2-6, with D perhaps matching TRBD2 (6 bases). This CDR3 is CASKGGSSGANVLTF. The CDR3, as DNA: TGTGCCAGCAAAGGAGGGAGCTCTGGGGCCAACGTCCTGACTTTC. The full variable domain, in which reference TRBV28 and TRBJ2-6 provide the parts outside the CDR3, is DVKVTQSSRYLVKRTGEKVFLECVQDMDHENMFWYRQDPGLGLRLIYFSYDVKMKEKGDIPEGYSVSREKKERFSLILESASTNQTSMYLCASKGGSSGANVLTFGAGSRLTVL.